Listed below are T cell receptor beta chains from one sample, sequenced in a study of blood T cell repertoires in COVID-19. Repertoires were generated with immunoSEQ multiplex PCR, while TCRdb's copy carries only in-frame clones and drops some. The sample lists 150,000 or so clones, roughly nine tenths seen once, with approximately 0.5% in the top ten. Material for sequencing was peripheral blood. The receptors were gathered from a man over 45 with acute or convalescent COVID-19. CDR3s include the opening cysteine and the closing phenylalanine or tryptophan. D genes are given only for firm matches. The size field is filled for only some rows; it gives once, few, many or a size class.

CDR3 length	V gene	clone size	J gene	D gene	CDR3 DNA	CDR3 protein
14	TRBV27	.	TRBJ1-1	TRBD1	TGTGCCAGCAGTTTCAAGGGGGCGCGGACTGAAGCTTTCTTT	CASSFKGARTEAFF
16	TRBV7-2	.	TRBJ2-1	TRBD2	TGTGCCAGCAGCTTTGTACCGGGAGGGAGTTTCAATGAGCAGTTCTTC	CASSFVPGGSFNEQFF
15	TRBV11-3	.	TRBJ2-1	.	TGTGCCAGCAGCTTAGAGCAGGTATCCTACAATGAGCAGTTCTTC	CASSLEQVSYNEQFF
18	TRBV30	.	TRBJ2-5	.	TGTGCCTGGAGTCGAACAGGATTGGGCCGTTTGTGGCAAGAGACCCAGTACTTC	CAWSRTGLGRLWQETQYF
15	TRBV4-1	.	TRBJ2-2	TRBD1	TGCGCCAGCAGACCCGGGACAGGGAACACCGGGGAGCTGTTTTTT	CASRPGTGNTGELFF
11	TRBV20-1	.	TRBJ2-1	TRBD2	TGCAGTGCTAGTCCGGGGGGAGAGCAGTTCTTC	CSASPGGEQFF
16	TRBV18	.	TRBJ2-5	TRBD2	TGTGCCAGCTCACCAGCCTTTAGCGGGGGACAAGAGACCCAGTACTTC	CASSPAFSGGQETQYF
14	TRBV30	.	TRBJ1-5	.	TGTGCCTGGATCGAAGCAGGAAACAATCAGCCCCAGCATTTT	CAWIEAGNNQPQHF
12	TRBV30	.	TRBJ2-5	.	TGTGCCTGGAGTGTAATGGGCCAGACCCAGTACTTC	CAWSVMGQTQYF
16	TRBV18	.	TRBJ2-6	.	TGTGCCAGCTCACCCAACAGCGGATCTGGGGCCAACGTCCTGACTTTC	CASSPNSGSGANVLTF
14	TRBV28	.	TRBJ1-3	TRBD1	TGTGCCAGCAAACGGGACAGCTCTGGAAACACCATATATTTT	CASKRDSSGNTIYF
11	TRBV18	.	TRBJ2-1	.	TGTGCCAGCTCACTGTCAGATGAGCAGTTCTTC	CASSLSDEQFF
12	TRBV2	once	TRBJ1-2	.	TGTGCCAGCAGTGAAAGGGGAAACGGCTACACCTTC	CASSERGNGYTF
16	TRBV19	.	TRBJ1-5	.	TGTGCCAGTAAGGGCAGGGTGATGGGTAGCAATCAGCCCCAGCATTTT	CASKGRVMGSNQPQHF